This TCR beta chain is drawn from a study of CD8+CD57+ T cells in acquired aplastic anemia. Across the study: Quantities of DNA derived from sorted CD4+ and CD8+ cells averaged roughly 3 ug. Findings and caveats of the study: CD8+ Simpson's diversity showed no significant patient-control difference.

The authors sequenced patients whose flow cytometry had shown CD8+CD57+ cell expansion. Each of the patients presented with severe acquired aplastic anemia. This clonotype was detected many times. Its antigen is unidentified. Genomic DNA provided the template from which TCR beta VDJ and CDR3 profiles were obtained. TCRdb reanalysed the reads using MiXCR and keeps one entry per CDR3 protein. The sample carries a few hundred thousand distinct CDR3 sequences, under 50% recorded once. In germline, CDR1 is SNHLY, CDR2 FYNNEI. V was clipped by 5 bases and J by 10 bases; unmatched bases: 7. The CDR3 consists of 15 residues.

The genes are TRBV2 and TRBJ1-6; 11 bases align to TRBD1. Material for sequencing was sorted CD4+, CD8+, or CD8+CD57+ T cells (not recorded which) from PBMCs. This clonotype was obtained from a human donor with aplastic anemia. CDR3 sequence reads: CASSSGQGVGSPLHF. CDR3 in DNA: TGTGCCAGCAGTTCGGGACAGGGGGTGGGGTCACCCCTCCACTTT.